This T cell receptor beta chain was identified during a study of blood T cell repertoires in COVID-19. The wider study: Donors in the United States, Italy and Spain gave samples during acute or convalescent COVID-19. From T cells, B-cell-depleted T cells, or PBMCs came the material, which was cDNA or gDNA.

In its sample, this clone was seen once. In the original workflow: Scientists estimated how many nucleated cells there were by amplifying reference gene primers. Here immunoSEQ multiplex PCR was the method, and the copy in TCRdb shows in-frame clones only, minus some. From that table come the V and J calls and clone size; the DNA was used to work out D and trimming. Counted here are 400,000 or so clones, roughly 90% occurring once; the ten biggest clones make up 2% to 2.5%. Cohort allocation depended upon clinical history that participants reported. Sequencing used PBMCs or T cells enriched from blood (not recorded which). The TCR sequence derives from a woman in her 40s with acute COVID-19.

The DNA for the CDR3 is TGTGCCAGCAGGGAGGGAGGAAATGAGCAGTTCTTC. Protein product: CASREGGNEQFF. The chain employs TRBV6-5 and TRBJ2-1; TRBD2 is a possible D gene (6 bases). Per germline, CDR1 MNHEY and CDR2 SVGAGI. The length of the CDR3 is 12 residues. V lost 6 bases to trimming and J lost 7 bases, with 10 bases between them.